Described below is a single T cell receptor beta chain sequence and its context. The sample belongs to a study of T cell changes during pregnancy in multiple sclerosis. The CDR3 is 13 residues long. Germline assignment: CDR1 PRHDT and CDR2 FYEKMQ (reference sequence). The V segment lost 5 bases and the J segment 8 bases; nucleotides outside the gene matches: 3. Assay used: immunoSEQ multiplex PCR; TCRdb lists only in-frame clones, some missing. The sample lists approximately 59,000 clones, under 95% seen once, with 1.3% to 1.5% in the top ten. The sample in question was peripheral blood, obtained in the third trimester of pregnancy. The chain combines TRBV13 with TRBJ1-4, with TRBD1 matching 9 bases. This TCR derives from a female donor in good health, enrolled as a control in a pregnancy study. DNA for the CDR3: TGTGCCAGCAGCCGGGACAGGGAAGAAAAACTGTTTTTT. Protein sequence: CASSRDREEKLFF.